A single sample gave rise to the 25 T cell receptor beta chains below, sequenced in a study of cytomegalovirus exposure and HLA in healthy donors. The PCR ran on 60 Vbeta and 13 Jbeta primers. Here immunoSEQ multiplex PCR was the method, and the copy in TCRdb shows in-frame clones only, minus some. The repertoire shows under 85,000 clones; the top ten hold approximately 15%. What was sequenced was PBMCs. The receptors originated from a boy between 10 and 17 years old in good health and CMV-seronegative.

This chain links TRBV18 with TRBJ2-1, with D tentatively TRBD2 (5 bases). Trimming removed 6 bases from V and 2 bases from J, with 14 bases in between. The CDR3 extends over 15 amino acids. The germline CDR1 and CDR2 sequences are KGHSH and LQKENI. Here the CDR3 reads CASSPGSGPYNEQFF. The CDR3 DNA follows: TGTGCCAGCTCCCCGGGGAGCGGCCCCTACAATGAGCAGTTCTTC.

CDR3 sequence reads: CASSLDRGAYGSPLHF. CDR3 coding DNA: TGCGCCAGCAGCCTTGACAGGGGCGCATACGGTTCACCCCTCCACTTT. This sequence joins TRBV5-1 and TRBJ1-6; 8 bases map to TRBD1. There are 16 residues in the CDR3. Trimming cost V 4 bases and J 9 bases; bases outside gene matches: 12. Per the germline V gene, CDR1 is SGHRS and CDR2 is YFSETQ.

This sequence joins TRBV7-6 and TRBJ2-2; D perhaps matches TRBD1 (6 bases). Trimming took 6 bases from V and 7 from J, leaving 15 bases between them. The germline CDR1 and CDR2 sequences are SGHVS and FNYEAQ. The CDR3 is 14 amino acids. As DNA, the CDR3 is TGTGCCAGCAGGGACTCAGGGGCTTACGGGGAGCTGTTTTTT. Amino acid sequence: CASRDSGAYGELFF. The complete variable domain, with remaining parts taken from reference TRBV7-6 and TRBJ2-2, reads GAGVSQSPRYKVTKRGQDVALRCDPISGHVSLYWYRQALGQGPEFLTYFNYEAQQDKSGLPNDRFSAERPEGSISTLTIQRTEQRDSAMYRCASRDSGAYGELFFGEGSRLTVL.

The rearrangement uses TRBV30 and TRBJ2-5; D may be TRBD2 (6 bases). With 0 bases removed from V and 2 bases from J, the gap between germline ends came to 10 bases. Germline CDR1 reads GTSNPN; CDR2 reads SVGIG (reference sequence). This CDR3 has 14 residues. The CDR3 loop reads CAWSVRDLQETQYF. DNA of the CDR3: TGTGCCTGGAGTGTACGGGACTTGCAAGAGACCCAGTACTTC.

DNA of the CDR3: TGTGCCGGAAACACAGGGAAGGGGAACACTGAAGCTTTCTTT. Encoded protein: CAGNTGKGNTEAFF. The V gene is TRBV25-1, the J gene TRBJ1-1; perhaps TRBD1 as D (6 bases). In germline, CDR1 is MGHDK, CDR2 SYGVNS. V gave up 11 bases and J gave up 1 base, with 17 bases separating them. This CDR3 is 14 amino acids long.

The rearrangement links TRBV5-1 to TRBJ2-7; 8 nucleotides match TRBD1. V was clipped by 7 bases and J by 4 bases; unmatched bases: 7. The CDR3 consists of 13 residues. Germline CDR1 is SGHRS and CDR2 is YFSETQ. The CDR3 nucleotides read TGCGCCAGCGCGACAGGGGATACGTACGAGCAGTACTTC. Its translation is CASATGDTYEQYF.

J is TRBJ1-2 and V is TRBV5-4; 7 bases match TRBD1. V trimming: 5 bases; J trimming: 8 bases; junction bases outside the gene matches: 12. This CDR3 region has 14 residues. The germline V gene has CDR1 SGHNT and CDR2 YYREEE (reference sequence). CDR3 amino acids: CASSLSLDRPGYTF. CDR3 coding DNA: TGTGCCAGCAGTTTGTCCTTGGACAGGCCGGGCTACACCTTC.

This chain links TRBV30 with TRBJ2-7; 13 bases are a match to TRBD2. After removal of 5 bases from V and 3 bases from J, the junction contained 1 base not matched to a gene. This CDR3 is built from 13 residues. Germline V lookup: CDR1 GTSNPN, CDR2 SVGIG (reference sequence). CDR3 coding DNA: TGTGCCTGGGGACTAGCGGGAGACTACGAGCAGTACTTC. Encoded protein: CAWGLAGDYEQYF.

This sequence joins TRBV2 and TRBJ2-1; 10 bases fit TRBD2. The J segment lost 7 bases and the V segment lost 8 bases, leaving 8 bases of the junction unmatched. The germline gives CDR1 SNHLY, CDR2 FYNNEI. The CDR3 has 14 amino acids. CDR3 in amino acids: CASPFSSGGNEQFF. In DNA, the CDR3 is TGTGCCAGCCCATTTTCTAGCGGGGGAAATGAGCAGTTCTTC.

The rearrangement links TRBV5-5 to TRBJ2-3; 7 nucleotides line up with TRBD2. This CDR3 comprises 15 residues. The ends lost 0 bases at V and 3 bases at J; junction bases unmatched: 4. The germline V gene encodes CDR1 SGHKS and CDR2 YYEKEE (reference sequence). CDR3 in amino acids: CASSLASGGTDTQYF. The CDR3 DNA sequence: TGTGCCAGCAGCTTGGCTAGCGGAGGGACAGATACGCAGTATTTT. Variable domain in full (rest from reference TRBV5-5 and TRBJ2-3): DAGVTQSPTHLIKTRGQQVTLRCSPISGHKSVSWYQQVLGQGPQFIFQYYEKEERGRGNFPDRFSARQFPNYSSELNVNALLLGDSALYLCASSLASGGTDTQYFGPGTRLTVL.

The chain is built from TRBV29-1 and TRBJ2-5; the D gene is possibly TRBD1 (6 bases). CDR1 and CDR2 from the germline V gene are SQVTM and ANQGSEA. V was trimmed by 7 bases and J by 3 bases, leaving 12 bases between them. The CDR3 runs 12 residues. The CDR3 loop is CSASGAEETQYF. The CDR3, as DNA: TGCAGCGCCTCAGGGGCCGAAGAGACCCAGTACTTC.

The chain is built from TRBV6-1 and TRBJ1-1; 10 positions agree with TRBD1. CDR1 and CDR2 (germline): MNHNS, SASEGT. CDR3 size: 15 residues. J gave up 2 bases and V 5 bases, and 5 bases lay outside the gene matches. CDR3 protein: CASSSGTGANTEAFF. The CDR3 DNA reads TGTGCCAGCAGTTCCGGGACAGGGGCCAACACTGAAGCTTTCTTT.

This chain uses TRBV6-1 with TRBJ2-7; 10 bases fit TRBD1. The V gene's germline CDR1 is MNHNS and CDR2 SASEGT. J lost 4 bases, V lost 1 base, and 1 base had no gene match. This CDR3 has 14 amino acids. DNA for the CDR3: TGTGCCAGCAGTGAAGAGGGACAGGGGTACGAGCAGTACTTC. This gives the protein CASSEEGQGYEQYF.

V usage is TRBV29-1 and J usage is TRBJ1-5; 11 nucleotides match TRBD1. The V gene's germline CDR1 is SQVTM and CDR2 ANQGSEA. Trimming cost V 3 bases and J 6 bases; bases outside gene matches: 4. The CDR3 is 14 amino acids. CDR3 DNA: TGCAGCGTTGAGGGACAGGGGGTGGGTCAGCCCCAGCATTTT. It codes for CSVEGQGVGQPQHF.

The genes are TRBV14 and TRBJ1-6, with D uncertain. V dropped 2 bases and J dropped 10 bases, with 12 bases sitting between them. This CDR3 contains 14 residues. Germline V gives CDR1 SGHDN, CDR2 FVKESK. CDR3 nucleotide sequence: TGTGCCAGCAGCCAACCGCACAGAGGGTCACCCCTCCACTTT. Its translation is CASSQPHRGSPLHF.

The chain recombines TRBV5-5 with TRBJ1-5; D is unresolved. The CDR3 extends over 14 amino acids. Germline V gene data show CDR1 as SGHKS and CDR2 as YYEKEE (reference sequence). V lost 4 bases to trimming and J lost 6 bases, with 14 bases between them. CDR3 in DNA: TGTGCCAGCAGCCCCTATCTAGGGAGTCAGCCCCAGCATTTT. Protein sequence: CASSPYLGSQPQHF.

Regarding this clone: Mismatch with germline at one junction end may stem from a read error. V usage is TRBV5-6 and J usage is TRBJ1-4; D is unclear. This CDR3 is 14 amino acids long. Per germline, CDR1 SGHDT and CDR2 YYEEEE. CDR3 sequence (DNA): TGTGCCAGCATCACTCGGGGAACTAATGAAGAACTGTTTTTT. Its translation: CASITRGTNEELFF.

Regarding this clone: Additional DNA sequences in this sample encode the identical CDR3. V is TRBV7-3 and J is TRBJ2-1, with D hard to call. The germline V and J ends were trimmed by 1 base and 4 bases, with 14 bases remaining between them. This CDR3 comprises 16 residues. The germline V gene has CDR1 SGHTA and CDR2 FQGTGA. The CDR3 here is CASSLNPEEPYNEQFF. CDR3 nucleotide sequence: TGTGCCAGCAGCTTAAATCCAGAGGAGCCTTACAATGAGCAGTTCTTC. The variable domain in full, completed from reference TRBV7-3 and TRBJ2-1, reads GAGVSQTPSNKVTEKGKYVELRCDPISGHTALYWYRQSLGQGPEFLIYFQGTGAADDSGLPNDRFFAVRPEGSVSTLKIQRTERGDSAVYLCASSLNPEEPYNEQFFGPGTRLTVL.

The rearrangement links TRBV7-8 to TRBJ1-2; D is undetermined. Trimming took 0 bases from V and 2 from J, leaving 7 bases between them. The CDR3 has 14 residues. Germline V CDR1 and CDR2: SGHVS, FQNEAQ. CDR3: CASSLATGNYGYTF. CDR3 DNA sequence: TGTGCCAGCAGCTTAGCTACGGGAAACTATGGCTACACCTTC. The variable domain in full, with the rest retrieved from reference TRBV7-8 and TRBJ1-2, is GAGVSQSPRYKVAKRGQDVALRCDPISGHVSLFWYQQALGQGPEFLTYFQNEAQLDKSGLPSDRFFAERPEGSVSTLKIQRTQQEDSAVYLCASSLATGNYGYTFGSGTRLTVV.

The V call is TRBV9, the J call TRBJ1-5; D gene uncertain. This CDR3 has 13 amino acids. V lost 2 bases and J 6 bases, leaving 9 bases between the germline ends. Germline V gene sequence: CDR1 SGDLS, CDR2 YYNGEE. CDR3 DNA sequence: TGTGCCAGCAGCGTTTCTTACAGTCAGCCCCAGCATTTT. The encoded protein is CASSVSYSQPQHF.

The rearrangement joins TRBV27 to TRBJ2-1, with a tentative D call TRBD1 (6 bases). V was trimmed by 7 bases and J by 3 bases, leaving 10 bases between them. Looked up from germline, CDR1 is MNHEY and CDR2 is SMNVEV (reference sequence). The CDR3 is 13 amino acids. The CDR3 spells CASTTGFYNEQFF. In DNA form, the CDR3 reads TGTGCCAGCACCACAGGGTTCTACAATGAGCAGTTCTTC.

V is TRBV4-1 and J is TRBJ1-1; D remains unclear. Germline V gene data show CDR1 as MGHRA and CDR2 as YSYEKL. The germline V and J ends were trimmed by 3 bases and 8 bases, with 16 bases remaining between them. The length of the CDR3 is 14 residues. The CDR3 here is CASSHPRAGSEAFF. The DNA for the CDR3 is TGCGCCAGCAGCCACCCAAGGGCGGGAAGCGAAGCTTTCTTT.

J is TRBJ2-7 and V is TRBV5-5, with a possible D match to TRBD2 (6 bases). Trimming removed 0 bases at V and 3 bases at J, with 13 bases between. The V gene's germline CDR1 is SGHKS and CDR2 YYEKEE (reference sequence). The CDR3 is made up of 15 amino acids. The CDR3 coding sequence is TGTGCCAGCAGCTTGGAGGCTAGCGAATTCTACGAGCAGTACTTC. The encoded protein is CASSLEASEFYEQYF.

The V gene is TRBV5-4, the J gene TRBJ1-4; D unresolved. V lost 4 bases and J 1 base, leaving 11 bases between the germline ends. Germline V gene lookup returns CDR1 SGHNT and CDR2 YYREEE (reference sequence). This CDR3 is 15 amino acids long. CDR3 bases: TGTGCCAGCAGCGAACAACATCAAACTAATGAAAAACTGTTTTTT. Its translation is CASSEQHQTNEKLFF. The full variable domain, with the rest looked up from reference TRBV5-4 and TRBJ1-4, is ETGVTQSPTHLIKTRGQQVTLRCSSQSGHNTVSWYQQALGQGPQFIFQYYREEENGRGNFPPRFSGLQFPNYSSELNVNALELDDSALYLCASSEQHQTNEKLFFGSGTQLSVL.

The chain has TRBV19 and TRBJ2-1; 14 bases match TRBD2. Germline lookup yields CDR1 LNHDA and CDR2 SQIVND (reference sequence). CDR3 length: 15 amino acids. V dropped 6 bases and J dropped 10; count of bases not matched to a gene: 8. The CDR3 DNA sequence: TGTGCCAGTAGCCAACAGACTAGCGGGAGGGCCGAGCAGTTCTTC. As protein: CASSQQTSGRAEQFF.